This TCR beta chain was recovered during a study of identical twins. MiXCR, run by TCRdb on the 5' RACE reads, gives a single entry per CDR3 protein. The sample consists of 500,000 to 650,000 distinct CDR3 sequences, about 7.6% of them appearing once. Per the germline V gene, CDR1 is LGHDT and CDR2 is YNNKEL (reference sequence). The V and J ends lost 4 bases and 5 bases, in that order; junction bases with no gene match: 13. The CDR3 totals 16 residues. This clonotype showed up just a few times. The donor group consisted entirely of healthy Caucasians. These data were likewise used in another study, on yellow fever vaccine responses in identical twins.

The receptor's source is a woman under 30 in good health. The chain employs TRBV3-1 and TRBJ1-1, with 7 bases identical to TRBD1. Input material: PBMCs. CDR3 sequence: CASSRRLTGSGTEAFF. CDR3 sequence (DNA): TGTGCCAGCAGCCGAAGATTGACAGGGTCTGGGACTGAAGCTTTCTTT.